This T cell receptor beta chain comes out of a study of cytomegalovirus exposure and HLA in healthy donors. The V gene's germline CDR1 is MNHEY and CDR2 SVGAGI. V was clipped by 6 bases and J by 8 bases, with 16 bases between them. The CDR3 length is 13 residues. The donors gave bone marrow, and they were healthy. Primers: 60 Vbeta forward and 13 Jbeta reverse. Sequencing was performed with immunoSEQ multiplex PCR; in TCRdb, only in-frame clones are kept and a portion is missing. The table has 100,000 or so clones, 60% to 80% seen once. The sequenced sample consisted of PBMCs. This chain uses TRBV6-5 with TRBJ1-1, with D perhaps TRBD1 (5 bases). This receptor was identified in a human donor in good health. CDR3 DNA: TGTGCCAGCAGGGGTGCGGGGGGTAGGGAAGCTTTCTTT. This encodes CASRGAGGREAFF.